This is a list of T cell receptor beta chains from one sample in a study of OX40 agonist ivuxolimab in advanced cancers. Only in-frame clones appear in the TCRdb table, and some are missing; sequencing was by immunoSEQ multiplex PCR. The sample yields fewer than 100,000 clones, approximately 91% seen once. The sample consisted of CD4+ or CD8+ T cells sorted from blood, taken in a trial of the OX40 agonist ivuxolimab. The receptors were sampled from an adult with an advanced solid tumor such as melanoma, head and neck, liver or kidney cancer. CDR3s include the opening cysteine and the closing phenylalanine or tryptophan. The order of the fields is D gene, J gene, V gene, clone size, CDR3 protein, CDR3 DNA. The D gene is left open where the match is weak. The listing skips clone size in some rows; elsewhere it reads once, few, many or a size class.

>NA|TRBJ1-5|TRBV6-1|once
CASSESRGQPQHF
TGTGCTAGCAGTGAAAGCAGGGGTCAGCCCCAGCATTTT
>NA|TRBJ1-1|TRBV6-5|NA
CASSYAGGLGAEAFF
TGTGCCAGCAGTTACGCCGGCGGGCTCGGGGCTGAAGCTTTCTTT
>NA|TRBJ2-1|TRBV27|NA
CASTPSPGDNEQFF
TGTGCCAGCACCCCAAGTCCCGGGGACAATGAGCAGTTCTTC
>TRBD1|TRBJ2-2|TRBV5-1|NA
CASSLVTGAGELFF
TGCGCCAGCAGCTTAGTAACAGGGGCCGGGGAGCTGTTTTTT
>TRBD1|TRBJ2-7|TRBV18|NA
CASSKFAGQGGEQYF
TGTGCCAGCTCAAAGTTCGCGGGACAGGGTGGCGAGCAGTACTTC
>NA|TRBJ2-2|TRBV11-2|NA
CASSWPAGVGSNTGELFF
TGTGCCAGCAGCTGGCCGGCAGGGGTAGGGTCGAACACCGGGGAGCTGTTTTTT
>TRBD1|TRBJ1-4|TRBV5-1|NA
CASSLGGTGTGEKLFF
TGCGCCAGCAGCTTGGGTGGGACCGGGACAGGTGAAAAACTGTTTTTT
>NA|TRBJ1-4|TRBV15|NA
CATSPRASNEKLFF
TGTGCCACCAGCCCCAGGGCCAGTAATGAAAAACTGTTTTTT
>TRBD1|TRBJ2-7|TRBV18|NA
CASSPPRTGKVYEQYF
TGTGCCAGCTCACCGCCAAGGACAGGGAAGGTCTACGAGCAGTACTTC
>TRBD2|TRBJ2-5|TRBV18|NA
CASSQGSGAQETQYF
TGTGCCAGCTCCCAGGGTAGCGGGGCTCAAGAGACCCAGTACTTC
>TRBD2|TRBJ2-4|TRBV5-6|NA
CASSPGGGPKNIQYF
TGTGCCAGCAGCCCCGGGGGGGGTCCCAAAAACATTCAGTACTTC
>NA|TRBJ1-1|TRBV5-1|NA
CASSSTRETEAFF
TGCGCCAGCAGTTCAACCAGGGAAACCGAAGCTTTCTTT
>NA|TRBJ1-2|TRBV6-5|NA
CASSSFDYGYTF
TGTGCCAGCAGTTCGTTCGACTATGGCTACACCTTC
>TRBD2|TRBJ2-2|TRBV9|NA
CASSVSGRGTGELFF
TGTGCCAGCAGCGTTAGCGGGAGGGGCACCGGGGAGCTGTTTTTT
>TRBD2|TRBJ2-1|TRBV2|NA
CASKPSGNFYNEQFF
TGTGCCAGCAAGCCTAGCGGGAATTTCTACAATGAGCAGTTCTTC
>TRBD2|TRBJ2-5|TRBV4-3|NA
CASSTQYRGGETQYF
TGCGCCAGCAGCACCCAGTACCGGGGGGGAGAGACCCAGTACTTC
>TRBD2|TRBJ2-3|TRBV9|once
CASSLAGAGADTQYF
TGTGCCAGCAGCTTAGCGGGAGCGGGCGCAGATACGCAGTATTTT
>NA|TRBJ2-3|TRBV6-4|NA
CASSSDGKSTDTQYF
TGTGCCAGCAGCTCGGACGGAAAAAGCACAGATACGCAGTATTTT
>NA|TRBJ2-2|TRBV7-2|NA
CASSLTGSGGTGELFF
TGTGCCAGCAGCTTAACGGGTAGCGGTGGCACCGGGGAGCTGTTTTTT
>NA|TRBJ2-1|TRBV4-3|NA
CASSLQLDNEQFF
TGCGCCAGCAGCCTCCAACTCGACAATGAGCAGTTCTTC
>TRBD1|TRBJ2-7|TRBV28|NA
CASRTGIYEQYF
TGTGCCAGCAGGACAGGGATTTACGAGCAGTACTTC
>NA|TRBJ1-4|TRBV30|NA
CAWSGQTNEKLFF
TGTGCCTGGAGTGGACAGACGAATGAAAAACTGTTTTTT
>NA|TRBJ2-3|TRBV11-3|NA
CASSLGGTSSTDTQYF
TGTGCCAGCAGCTTAGGTGGGACGTCTAGCACAGATACGCAGTATTTT
>NA|TRBJ2-1|TRBV29-1|NA
CSVVRGGYNEQFF
TGCAGCGTTGTACGTGGCGGCTACAATGAGCAGTTCTTC
>NA|TRBJ2-2|TRBV29-1|few
CSVQEGANTGELFF
TGCAGCGTCCAGGAGGGGGCGAACACCGGGGAGCTGTTTTTT
>NA|TRBJ1-4|TRBV5-1|NA
CASSLGTFLTTNEKLFF
TGCGCCAGCAGCTTGGGGACGTTCCTCACAACTAATGAAAAACTGTTTTTT
>NA|TRBJ2-5|TRBV2|NA
CASSVEGQETQYF
TGTGCCAGCAGTGTGGAGGGACAAGAGACCCAGTACTTC
>TRBD2|TRBJ2-1|TRBV4-3|NA
CASSQDLAGDNEQFF
TGCGCCAGCAGCCAAGACTTAGCGGGAGATAATGAGCAGTTCTTC
>NA|TRBJ1-5|TRBV7-2|NA
CASSLSGYSNQPQHF
TGTGCCAGCAGCTTATCAGGGTATAGCAATCAGCCCCAGCATTTT
>NA|TRBJ2-5|TRBV11-1|NA
CASTGSETQYF
TGTGCCAGCACAGGGTCTGAGACCCAGTACTTC
>NA|TRBJ2-5|TRBV5-1|NA
CASSPGEGSPVRETQYF
TGCGCCAGCAGCCCGGGAGAGGGGTCACCCGTAAGGGAGACCCAGTACTTC
>NA|TRBJ2-7|TRBV7-8|once
CASSLVSGEQYF
TGTGCCAGCAGCTTAGTATCGGGGGAGCAGTACTTC
>TRBD1|TRBJ2-1|TRBV5-1|NA
CASSLPDRGRRLSYNEQFF
TGCGCCAGCAGCTTGCCGGACAGGGGTAGGAGGTTGTCCTACAATGAGCAGTTCTTC